This TCR beta chain emerged from a study of OX40 agonist ivuxolimab in advanced cancers. Overall study: The treatment was a fully human IgG2 OX40 agonist, ivuxolimab. Having had anti-PD-1, anti-PD-L1 or anti-CTLA-4 therapy before was allowed, and roughly 40% had some. Whole-study findings and limits: On average, CD8+ T cells showed a greater number of expanded clones than CD4+.

Trimming cost V 4 bases and J 7 bases, with 9 bases left between them. The CDR3 covers 11 residues. Germline V gives CDR1 SGHNT, CDR2 YYREEE (reference sequence). The assay was immunoSEQ multiplex PCR, and TCRdb's table has in-frame clones only and misses some. The table shows 30,000 to 35,000 clones, with 80% to 85% occurring only once. Of note for this clone: Its matching antigen is unknown.

The clonotype originates from an adult with an advanced solid tumor such as melanoma, head and neck, liver or kidney cancer. J is TRBJ2-7 and V is TRBV5-4, with a weak D call TRBD1 (5 bases). Sequenced here: CD4+ or CD8+ T cells sorted from blood, sampled in a trial of the OX40 agonist ivuxolimab. As DNA, the CDR3 is TGTGCCAGCAGCCTGGCAGGGGAGCAGTACTTC. Its translation: CASSLAGEQYF.